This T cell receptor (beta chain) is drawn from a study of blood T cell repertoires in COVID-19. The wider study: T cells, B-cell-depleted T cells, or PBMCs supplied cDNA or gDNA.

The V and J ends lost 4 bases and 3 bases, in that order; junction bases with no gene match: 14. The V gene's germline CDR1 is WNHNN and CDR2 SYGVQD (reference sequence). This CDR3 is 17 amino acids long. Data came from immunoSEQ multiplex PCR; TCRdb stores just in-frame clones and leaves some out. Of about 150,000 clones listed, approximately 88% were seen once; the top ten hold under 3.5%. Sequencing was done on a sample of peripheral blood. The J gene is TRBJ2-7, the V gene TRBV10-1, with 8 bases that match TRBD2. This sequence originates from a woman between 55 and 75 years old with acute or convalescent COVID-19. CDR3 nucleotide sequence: TGCGCCAGCAGTGCCGGGAGGGGCGCCTATTTAGGCTACGAGCAGTACTTC. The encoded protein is CASSAGRGAYLGYEQYF.